Listed below are T cell receptor beta chains from one sample, sequenced in a study of blood T cell repertoires in COVID-19. Profiled with immunoSEQ multiplex PCR; TCRdb holds only in-frame clones, not every one. The repertoire holds 95,000 to 100,000 clones, with 85% as singletons. The material sequenced was peripheral blood. These receptors all come from a woman aged 70 to 79 with active or convalescent COVID-19. Both conserved end residues are part of each CDR3. The order of the fields is D gene, V gene, clone size, J gene, CDR3 DNA, CDR3 protein. D genes are given only for firm matches. Expanded clones get a size class; other rows say once, few or many, or leave the size out.

.,TRBV2,.,TRBJ2-2,TGTGCCAGCAGTGAAGCCGGTGCCGGGGAGCTGTTTTTT,CASSEAGAGELFF
.,TRBV2,once,TRBJ1-4,TGTGCCAGCAGGGCAGGGTCAACTAATGAAAAACTGTTTTTT,CASRAGSTNEKLFF
TRBD2,TRBV6-5,.,TRBJ2-1,TGTGCCAGCAGACTAAGCGGGAACTCCTACAATGAGCAGTTCTTC,CASRLSGNSYNEQFF
TRBD2,TRBV3-1/TRBV3-2,.,TRBJ2-5,TGTGCCAGCAGCCCCAGGACTAGCGGGGGGTTTATCGAGACCCAGTACTTC,CASSPRTSGGFIETQYF
.,TRBV28,.,TRBJ1-1,TGTGCCAGCAGTTCTAATCAACAGGGTGAGGAAGCTGAAGCTTTCTTT,CASSSNQQGEEAEAFF
.,TRBV18,.,TRBJ1-1,TGTGCCAGCTCACCACTGGGGCTCACTGAAGCTTTCTTT,CASSPLGLTEAFF
.,TRBV30,.,TRBJ2-7,TGTGCCTGGAGCTGGTTCGGAGGGGCGGCCTACGAGCAGTACTTC,CAWSWFGGAAYEQYF
.,TRBV18,.,TRBJ2-3,TGTGCCAGCGACAACGGGGTCCGGGGGACGCAGTATTTT,CASDNGVRGTQYF
.,TRBV7-2,.,TRBJ2-5,TGTGCCAGCAGCTTAGAGGCTAGCCCCCAAGAGACCCAGTACTTC,CASSLEASPQETQYF
TRBD1,TRBV6-5,.,TRBJ1-2,TGTGCCAGCAGCGTTACAGGGGGTTTAGGCTACACCTTC,CASSVTGGLGYTF
TRBD2,TRBV7-9,.,TRBJ2-1,TGTGCCAGCAGCCAGAGACTAGCGGGAGGGAACAATGAGCAGTTCTTC,CASSQRLAGGNNEQFF
.,TRBV28,.,TRBJ1-3,TGTGCCAGCACTCAAGACGGGAGATCTGGAAACACCATATATTTT,CASTQDGRSGNTIYF
TRBD1,TRBV9,.,TRBJ2-1,TGTGCCAGCAGCGGGGGGACAGGGCCCTACAATGAGCAGTTCTTC,CASSGGTGPYNEQFF
TRBD1,TRBV7-2,.,TRBJ2-3,TGTGCCAGCAGTTATCCGATCAGGGGGCGGATCATAGATACGCAGTATTTT,CASSYPIRGRIIDTQYF
TRBD2,TRBV29-1,.,TRBJ2-3,TGCAGCGTTGAAGAGGGGACTAGCGGGGGGCCACAGTATTTT,CSVEEGTSGGPQYF
.,TRBV9,.,TRBJ2-3,TGTGCCAGCAACCGGGACTTGGAAGGTGATACGCAGTATTTT,CASNRDLEGDTQYF
TRBD1,TRBV30,.,TRBJ1-1,TGTGCCTGGAAGGGGACAGGGAGCACTGAAGCTTTCTTT,CAWKGTGSTEAFF
.,TRBV30,.,TRBJ1-6,TGTGCCTGGAGGGAAGGGGGACATAATTCACCCCTCCACTTT,CAWREGGHNSPLHF
.,TRBV11-2,.,TRBJ1-1,TGTGCCAGCAGCGCGTCAAGGAACACTGAAGCTTTCTTT,CASSASRNTEAFF
TRBD2,TRBV6-6,.,TRBJ2-7,TGTGCCAGCAGTTGGGAAAAGCGGGGGGTCTACGAGCAGTACTTC,CASSWEKRGVYEQYF
.,TRBV7-8,.,TRBJ2-5,TGTGCCAGCAGCTCGTTACAGGCCACAGAGACCCAGTACTTC,CASSSLQATETQYF
.,TRBV5-4,.,TRBJ2-1,TGTGCCAGCAGCTTGGATCAGTACAATGAGCAGTTCTTC,CASSLDQYNEQFF
.,TRBV2,.,TRBJ1-2,TGTGCCACTAGACTGGAGGGCTACACCTTC,CATRLEGYTF
.,TRBV11-2,.,TRBJ2-4,TGTGCCAGCAGCCCTATCCCCTGGACAGATTCCAAAAACATTCAGTACTTC,CASSPIPWTDSKNIQYF
TRBD1,TRBV28,.,TRBJ1-2,TGTGCCAGCAGTCCGGGACAGGGCTATGGCTACACCTTC,CASSPGQGYGYTF
.,TRBV6-6,.,TRBJ2-7,TGTGCCACCCGGGATACGAGGGACGAGCAGTACTTC,CATRDTRDEQYF
TRBD1,TRBV6-5,.,TRBJ2-3,TGTGCCAGCAGTTATGGTACAGGGGGGTTAGATACGCAGTATTTT,CASSYGTGGLDTQYF
.,TRBV10-3,.,TRBJ1-2,TGTGCCATCAGTGAAACAGGGAGTAACTATGGCTACACCTTC,CAISETGSNYGYTF
TRBD2,TRBV2,once,TRBJ2-5,TGTGCCGCACTAGCGGGGGGAGGAACAGAGACCCAGTACTTC,CAALAGGGTETQYF
.,TRBV28,.,TRBJ2-3,TGTGCCACGGCCAGTGAGGGGGTGCAGTATTTT,CATASEGVQYF
.,TRBV10-3,.,TRBJ1-4,TGTGCCACCCGGAGGCAGCCGGGTGCAACTAATGAAAAACTGTTTTTT,CATRRQPGATNEKLFF
.,TRBV7-2,.,TRBJ2-2,TGTGCCAGCAGCTTTCGTTTAGCCTCGTCCGGGGAGCTGTTTTTT,CASSFRLASSGELFF
TRBD1,TRBV6-5,.,TRBJ1-1,TGTGCCAGCAACCTCAGGGGGTCGGACACTGAAGCTTTCTTT,CASNLRGSDTEAFF
TRBD1,TRBV19,.,TRBJ1-4,TGTGCCAGTAGTACAAAACCGGGACAGGGTAATGAAAAACTGTTTTTT,CASSTKPGQGNEKLFF
TRBD1,TRBV18,.,TRBJ1-4,TGTGCCAGCTCACCGGGCCTGGTACCAGGGGGTCGTGGAGTGAATGAAAAACTGTTTTTT,CASSPGLVPGGRGVNEKLFF
.,TRBV11-2,.,TRBJ2-7,TGTGCCAGCAGCTCCTTCGGGGAGCAGTACTTC,CASSSFGEQYF
TRBD1,TRBV9,.,TRBJ2-1,TGTGCCAGCAGCGTAGAACAGGGGTCCTACAATGAGCAGTTCTTC,CASSVEQGSYNEQFF
TRBD2,TRBV19,once,TRBJ2-1,TGTGCCAGTAGTATGGCGGGAGTGGGGGATGAGCAGTTCTTC,CASSMAGVGDEQFF
TRBD2,TRBV24-1,.,TRBJ2-1,TGTGCCACCAGTCCCCGACGGGAGGGCAGGTTGTATGAGCAGTTCTTC,CATSPRREGRLYEQFF
.,TRBV18,.,TRBJ2-1,TGTGCCAGCTCTTCCCCTCCTAGGCCCAGCTCCTACAATGAGCAGTTCTTC,CASSSPPRPSSYNEQFF
TRBD1,TRBV7-2,.,TRBJ1-2,TGTGCCAGCAGCTCCCCGGACAGGGGTAATGGCTACACCTTC,CASSSPDRGNGYTF
.,TRBV7-2,once,TRBJ2-5,TGTGCCAGCAGCTTAGCGTTCACTAGAAAGCAAGAGACCCAGTACTTC,CASSLAFTRKQETQYF
TRBD1,TRBV28,.,TRBJ1-6,TGTGCCAGCAGTCCCCATCAAGGGGGCGTTGGGAATTCACCCCTCCACTTT,CASSPHQGGVGNSPLHF
.,TRBV5-6,.,TRBJ2-7,TGTGCCAGCAGCGGACAGCCCTACGAGCAGTACTTC,CASSGQPYEQYF
.,TRBV14,.,TRBJ2-5,TGTGCCAGCAGCCATCTTGACAGGCACCAAGAGACCCAGTACTTC,CASSHLDRHQETQYF
.,TRBV18,once,TRBJ1-1,TGTGCCAGCTCAGTTAGCGAAGTGACTGAAGCTTTCTTT,CASSVSEVTEAFF
TRBD2,TRBV4-2,.,TRBJ2-5,TGTGCCAGCAGCCCTGAACTAGCGGGGGGACCCCACCAAGAGACCCAGTACTTC,CASSPELAGGPHQETQYF
TRBD1,TRBV24-1,.,TRBJ2-7,TGTGCCACCAGTGAGGGACAGCTGTCTTCCTACGAGCAGTACTTC,CATSEGQLSSYEQYF
TRBD2,TRBV2,.,TRBJ2-1,TGTGCCAGCAGTCGGACCTCCGGGACTAGCGGGAGAAATGAGCAGTTCTTC,CASSRTSGTSGRNEQFF
TRBD2,TRBV7-2,few,TRBJ2-2,TGTGCCAGCAGCTTCCCGGGACTAGCGGGAGGAGGGGCCGGGGAGCTGTTTTTT,CASSFPGLAGGGAGELFF
.,TRBV20-1,.,TRBJ1-2,TGCAGTGCTGCCTCGGGAGGCTACACCTTC,CSAASGGYTF
.,TRBV18,.,TRBJ1-4,TGTGCCAGCTCACCAGCTATTCCTAATGAAAAACTGTTTTTT,CASSPAIPNEKLFF
.,TRBV28,.,TRBJ1-4,TGTGCCAGCAGTCTACAGGGATCCCCTGAAAAACTGTTTTTT,CASSLQGSPEKLFF
.,TRBV5-5,.,TRBJ1-1,TGTGCCACCTCCAGTATGAACACTGAAGCTTTCTTT,CATSSMNTEAFF